The clone carrying this T cell receptor beta chain was detected only a few times. Primers included in the PCR were 60 Vbeta and 13 Jbeta primers. The protocol was immunoSEQ multiplex PCR, while the TCRdb copy is restricted to in-frame clones and leaves out a portion. The table lists approximately 190,000 clones, around 81% of them singletons, with 2.1% in the top ten. The data stem from a study of cytomegalovirus exposure and HLA in healthy donors. The CDR3 sequence is 15 residues long. Trimming shortened V by 7 bases and J by 4 bases, and 17 bases separated the two germline ends. The germline CDR1 and CDR2 sequences are LNHDA and SQIVND (reference sequence).

This receptor was obtained from a woman between 18 and 29 years old in good health and CMV-seropositive. This chain joins TRBV19 and TRBJ1-5; the D is unclear. The sequenced sample consisted of PBMCs. The CDR3 DNA is TGTGCCAGTATTGACGGAGGGATGAGGAATCAGCCCCAGCATTTT. This translates into CASIDGGMRNQPQHF.